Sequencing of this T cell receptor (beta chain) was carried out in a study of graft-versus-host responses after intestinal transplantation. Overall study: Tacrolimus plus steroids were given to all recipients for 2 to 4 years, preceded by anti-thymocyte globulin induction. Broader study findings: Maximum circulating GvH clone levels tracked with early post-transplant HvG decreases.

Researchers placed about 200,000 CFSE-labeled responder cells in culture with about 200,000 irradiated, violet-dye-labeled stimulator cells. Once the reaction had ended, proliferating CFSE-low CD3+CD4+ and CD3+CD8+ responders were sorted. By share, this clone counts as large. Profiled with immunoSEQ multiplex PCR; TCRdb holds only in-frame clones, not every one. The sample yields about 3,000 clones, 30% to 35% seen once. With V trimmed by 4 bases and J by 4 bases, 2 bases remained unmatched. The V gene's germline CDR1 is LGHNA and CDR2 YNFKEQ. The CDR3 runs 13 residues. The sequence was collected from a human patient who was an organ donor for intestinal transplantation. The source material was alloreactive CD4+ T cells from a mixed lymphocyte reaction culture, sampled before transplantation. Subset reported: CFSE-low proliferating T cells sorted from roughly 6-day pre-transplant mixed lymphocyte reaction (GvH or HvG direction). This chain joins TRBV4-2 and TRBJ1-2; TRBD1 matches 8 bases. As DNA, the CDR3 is TGTGCCAGCAGCCCCGGACAGGGCTATGGCTACACCTTC. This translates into CASSPGQGYGYTF.